The clone carrying this TCR beta chain came up a few times. Its matching antigen is unknown. The data originate from a study of T cells in Graves' hyperthyroidism and ophthalmopathy. General study findings and limits: Blood also carried most thyroid clonotypes expanded above 0.001.

The CDR3 consists of 15 residues. Germline V gene data show CDR1 as MNHEY and CDR2 as SVGEGT. The V and J ends lost 2 bases and 2 bases, in that order; junction bases with no gene match: 3. There were TCR beta CDR3 regions amplified from RNA transcripts. With the HTBI primer set, the TCR CDR3 went through a first round of RT-PCR. TCRdb called the multiplex PCR reads again in MiXCR, with one record for every CDR3 protein. Of roughly 420,000 distinct CDR3 sequences listed, around 15% were seen once; the top ten hold less than 6.5%. Sequenced sample: blood. The sequence was obtained from a woman younger than 35 with Graves' hyperthyroidism. This sequence joins TRBV6-2 or TRBV6-3 and TRBJ2-7; 10 bases fit TRBD2. CDR3 amino acids: CASSYGLAGAYEQYF. The CDR3 coding sequence is TGTGCCAGCAGTTACGGGCTAGCGGGGGCCTACGAGCAGTACTTC.